The rows below give T cell receptor beta chains drawn from one sample of a study of neurological immune-mediated disorders. TCRdb itself ran the 5' RACE reads through MiXCR, one entry per CDR3 protein. This sample has tens of thousands of distinct CDR3 sequences, with roughly 3.2% found just once. The sequencing input was PBMCs. These receptors all come from a woman aged 50 to 65 with multiple sclerosis. The conserved cysteine and the conserved F or W are not part of the CDR3 here. Each record gives: clone size, J gene, V gene, CDR3 protein. Rows may omit the clone size; those that give it use once, few, many or a size class.

>many|TRBJ2-3|TRBV7-6
ASSLAIGSTDTQY
>many|TRBJ1-1|TRBV7-2
ASSSSGDTEAF
>many|TRBJ2-2|TRBV12-3/TRBV12-4
ASTPWVSTGELF
>many|TRBJ2-3|TRBV6-5
ASSPAADTQY
>many|TRBJ1-2|TRBV7-9
ASSLGQQGQGYT
>many|TRBJ2-7|TRBV5-6
ASSSGLYSYEQY
>many|TRBJ2-5|TRBV7-6
ASSPRGWQLYQETQY
>many|TRBJ1-2|TRBV20-1
SATETNYGYT
>many|TRBJ2-2|TRBV12-3/TRBV12-4
ASSSRPLPGELF
>many|TRBJ1-5|TRBV20-1
SARDISNQPQH
>many|TRBJ1-1|TRBV7-3
ASSLQGQGSTEAF
>many|TRBJ2-5|TRBV7-9
ASSAPGATQETQY
>many|TRBJ2-2|TRBV5-1
ASSLSEAGELF
>many|TRBJ2-7|TRBV21-1
ASLGTSDTYEQY
>many|TRBJ1-1|TRBV5-1
ASSLAQNTEAF
>many|TRBJ1-6|TRBV20-1
SALPLDRAHNSPLH
>many|TRBJ2-4|TRBV15
ATRGTGEAKNIQY
>many|TRBJ2-5|TRBV5-1
ASSYGSGGGETQY
>many|TRBJ1-1|TRBV5-6
ASSLFPGDTEAF
>many|TRBJ1-6|TRBV7-9
ASSFREVDSPLH
>many|TRBJ1-1|TRBV7-2
ASSPSWTEAF
>many|TRBJ1-1|TRBV5-1
ASSLASWQGQGAF
>many|TRBJ2-7|TRBV5-1
ASSLTGKLVGEQY
>NA|TRBJ2-7|TRBV7-6
ASSSFKGGYEQY
>many|TRBJ1-6|TRBV7-9
ASSTRSGQGDNSPLH
>few|TRBJ2-7|TRBV21-1
ASSNPGTGGEQY
>many|TRBJ1-2|TRBV10-3
AARLEANYGYT
>many|TRBJ2-5|TRBV12-3/TRBV12-4
ASSNSPGDSRH
>few|TRBJ1-2|TRBV5-1
ASSLAKGGNYGYT
>many|TRBJ2-1|TRBV6-6
ASSYSSPGGSYNEQF
>NA|TRBJ2-7|TRBV6-2/TRBV6-3
ASSPRRTSGTYEQY
>many|TRBJ1-5|TRBV12-3/TRBV12-4
ASSLGSQSNQPQH
>many|TRBJ2-5|TRBV5-4
ASSFDGPYQETQY
>many|TRBJ2-1|TRBV29-1
SVELAYNEQF
>many|TRBJ1-2|TRBV7-2
ASSFLEGTRGGYT
>many|TRBJ2-1|TRBV20-1
SAPNSRTSGGADEQF
>many|TRBJ1-1|TRBV6-5
ASSYGGPRTEAF
>NA|TRBJ1-2|TRBV12-3/TRBV12-4
ASSPRGQYYGYT
>many|TRBJ2-3|TRBV6-5
ASRYIRGITDTQY
>many|TRBJ2-1|TRBV5-1
ASSSTGDRYNEQF
>many|TRBJ1-5|TRBV2
ASRRQGVNQPQH
>many|TRBJ2-5|TRBV2
ATWDFQETQY